There are many counts of the clone carrying this TCR beta chain. Its antigen is undetermined. It was by 5'RACE with 10-nucleotide random UMIs that the cDNA was made. TCRdb independently ran MiXCR on the 5' RACE reads; one entry per CDR3 protein. The table includes approximately 45,000 distinct CDR3 sequences, approximately 12% detected once. Germline lookup yields CDR1 DFQATT and CDR2 SNEGSKA (reference sequence). V lost 5 bases, J lost 1 base, and 8 bases stayed unmatched. The CDR3 is made up of 15 amino acids. The record originates from a study of neurological immune-mediated disorders. Study results and limitations: The greatest degree of TCR clonal expansion was observed in HTLV-1-associated myelopathy, with the lowest in multiple sclerosis, below that of healthy controls. Subjects shared no identical expanded-clone CDR3 amino acid sequences, suggesting private TCR-beta repertoires in all groups.

Maryland, USA blood bank volunteers served as healthy controls. The sequenced sample was PBMCs. J is TRBJ1-1 and V is TRBV20-1; TRBD1 aligns across 9 bases. The sequence derives from a female donor in good health. CDR3 in amino acids: CSALQGARGNTEAFF. The CDR3 DNA reads TGCAGTGCTCTACAGGGGGCGCGGGGGAACACTGAAGCTTTCTTT.